A selection of T cell receptor beta chains follows, all from one sample in a study of T cell repertoires in cytomegalovirus infection. MiXCR, applied by TCRdb to the reads, yields one record per CDR3 protein. The profile shows about 900,000 distinct CDR3 sequences, around 32% of them singletons. Antigens for these TCRs are unknown. Here the sequenced sample was cultured CD8+ T cells from PBMCs, taken from culture after CMV antigen stimulation. These receptors were taken from a human donor in good health (CMV status not recorded). Some clones in this sample may be carry-over from other donors' samples. CDR3s include the opening cysteine and the closing phenylalanine or tryptophan. The order of the fields is J gene, V gene, D gene, clone size, CDR3 protein, CDR3 DNA. A D gene is named only where the DNA matches it firmly. Size tells how often a clone was seen (once, few, many) or the class of an expanded clone, and some rows leave it out.

j_call: TRBJ1-6
v_call: TRBV20-1
d_call: .
clone_size: few
cdr3_aa: CSARIRDIYNSPLHF
cdr3_nt: TGCAGTGCTAGAATCAGGGACATCTATAATTCACCCCTCCACTTT

j_call: TRBJ2-1
v_call: TRBV9
d_call: TRBD2
clone_size: .
cdr3_aa: CASSVVSGGMNEQFF
cdr3_nt: TGTGCCAGCAGCGTAGTTAGCGGGGGGATGAATGAGCAGTTCTTC

j_call: TRBJ1-5
v_call: TRBV7-8
d_call: .
clone_size: many
cdr3_aa: CASSPFPEAEGGNQPQHF
cdr3_nt: TGTGCCAGCAGCCCGTTCCCAGAGGCCGAAGGGGGCAATCAGCCCCAGCATTTT

j_call: TRBJ1-1
v_call: TRBV7-9
d_call: .
clone_size: .
cdr3_aa: CASSQPRDTEAFF
cdr3_nt: TGTGCCAGCAGCCAACCCAGGGATACTGAAGCTTTCTTT

j_call: TRBJ1-6
v_call: TRBV20-1
d_call: .
clone_size: .
cdr3_aa: CSASVRETKYNSPLHF
cdr3_nt: TGCAGTGCTAGCGTCCGGGAGACCAAATATAATTCACCCCTCCACTTT

j_call: TRBJ2-3
v_call: TRBV27
d_call: .
clone_size: .
cdr3_aa: CASSFPSTDTQYF
cdr3_nt: TGTGCCAGCAGTTTCCCTAGCACAGATACGCAGTATTTT

j_call: TRBJ2-1
v_call: TRBV5-5
d_call: TRBD1
clone_size: .
cdr3_aa: CASSSRTGGGYNEQFF
cdr3_nt: TGTGCCAGCAGCTCCAGAACAGGGGGTGGGTACAATGAGCAGTTCTTC

j_call: TRBJ2-5
v_call: TRBV7-9
d_call: TRBD2
clone_size: .
cdr3_aa: CASTSVTSRAETQYF
cdr3_nt: TGTGCCAGCACCTCAGTGACTAGCAGGGCAGAGACCCAGTACTTC

j_call: TRBJ2-3
v_call: TRBV7-9
d_call: .
clone_size: .
cdr3_aa: CATWDFDTDTQYF
cdr3_nt: TGTGCCACCTGGGACTTCGACACAGATACGCAGTATTTT

j_call: TRBJ2-2
v_call: TRBV7-3
d_call: TRBD2
clone_size: .
cdr3_aa: CASSFGLAGGSTGELFF
cdr3_nt: TGTGCCAGCAGCTTCGGACTAGCGGGGGGGAGCACCGGGGAGCTGTTTTTT

j_call: TRBJ2-3
v_call: TRBV25-1
d_call: .
clone_size: .
cdr3_aa: CASSEGRSRRRHTQYF
cdr3_nt: TGTGCCAGCAGTGAAGGGAGAAGCCGCCGCCGTCATACGCAGTATTTT

j_call: TRBJ1-6
v_call: TRBV27
d_call: TRBD1
clone_size: .
cdr3_aa: CASRQGSGGSPLHF
cdr3_nt: TGTGCCAGCAGACAGGGGAGCGGGGGTTCACCCCTCCACTTT

j_call: TRBJ2-1
v_call: TRBV14
d_call: .
clone_size: .
cdr3_aa: CASSPDPRSYNEQFF
cdr3_nt: TGTGCCAGCAGCCCCGACCCCCGCTCCTACAATGAGCAGTTCTTC

j_call: TRBJ1-1
v_call: TRBV20-1
d_call: .
clone_size: few
cdr3_aa: CSARVPWGGVNTEAFF
cdr3_nt: TGCAGTGCTAGAGTGCCCTGGGGCGGTGTGAACACTGAAGCTTTCTTT

j_call: TRBJ2-5
v_call: TRBV10-3
d_call: .
clone_size: .
cdr3_aa: CAISRIASETQYF
cdr3_nt: TGTGCCATCAGTAGGATAGCTTCGGAGACCCAGTACTTC

j_call: TRBJ2-3
v_call: TRBV12-3/TRBV12-4
d_call: .
clone_size: .
cdr3_aa: CASSPLTGPYTQYF
cdr3_nt: TGTGCCAGCAGTCCTCTGACAGGACCCTATACGCAGTATTTT

j_call: TRBJ2-5
v_call: TRBV4-1
d_call: .
clone_size: .
cdr3_aa: CASSQDLVQETQYF
cdr3_nt: TGCGCCAGCAGCCAAGATCTGGTCCAAGAGACCCAGTACTTC

j_call: TRBJ2-6
v_call: TRBV2
d_call: TRBD1
clone_size: few
cdr3_aa: CASSEAPPGQGDHVLTF
cdr3_nt: TGTGCCAGCAGTGAAGCGCCTCCGGGACAGGGGGATCACGTCCTGACTTTC

j_call: TRBJ2-7
v_call: TRBV6-6
d_call: TRBD1
clone_size: .
cdr3_aa: CASSYLDRNEQYF
cdr3_nt: TGTGCCAGCAGTTACCTGGACAGGAACGAGCAGTACTTC

j_call: TRBJ2-1
v_call: TRBV7-9
d_call: .
clone_size: many
cdr3_aa: CASSFPTAYNEQFF
cdr3_nt: TGTGCCAGCAGCTTCCCGACAGCCTACAATGAGCAGTTCTTC

j_call: TRBJ2-7
v_call: TRBV19
d_call: .
clone_size: .
cdr3_aa: CASSISNRAYEQYF
cdr3_nt: TGTGCCAGTAGTATCTCGAATCGGGCCTACGAGCAGTACTTC

j_call: TRBJ1-2
v_call: TRBV12-3/TRBV12-4
d_call: TRBD1
clone_size: many
cdr3_aa: CASRSTGTDYGYTF
cdr3_nt: TGTGCCAGCAGATCTACCGGGACAGACTATGGCTACACCTTC

j_call: TRBJ2-7
v_call: TRBV27
d_call: .
clone_size: .
cdr3_aa: CASSSWTTPDEQYF
cdr3_nt: TGTGCCAGCAGTTCCTGGACTACCCCTGATGAGCAGTACTTC

j_call: TRBJ2-5
v_call: TRBV29-1
d_call: .
clone_size: few
cdr3_aa: CSVEEGRGRLETQYF
cdr3_nt: TGCAGCGTTGAAGAAGGAAGGGGCCGGTTAGAGACCCAGTACTTC

j_call: TRBJ2-2
v_call: TRBV4-1
d_call: .
clone_size: .
cdr3_aa: CASCRDPTSTGELFF
cdr3_nt: TGCGCCAGCTGCCGGGACCCCACGAGTACCGGGGAGCTGTTTTTT

j_call: TRBJ2-2
v_call: TRBV4-2
d_call: .
clone_size: few
cdr3_aa: CASSQALAPGELFF
cdr3_nt: TGTGCCAGCAGCCAGGCACTAGCTCCCGGGGAGCTGTTTTTT

j_call: TRBJ2-1
v_call: TRBV7-9
d_call: .
clone_size: once
cdr3_aa: CASSPSQYEQFF
cdr3_nt: TGTGCCAGCAGCCCCAGCCAGTATGAGCAGTTCTTC

j_call: TRBJ1-1
v_call: TRBV12-5
d_call: TRBD1
clone_size: few
cdr3_aa: CASGPPGTGNNGAFF
cdr3_nt: TGTGCTAGTGGTCCCCCCGGGACAGGGAATAATGGAGCTTTCTTT

j_call: TRBJ1-2
v_call: TRBV5-6
d_call: .
clone_size: .
cdr3_aa: CASSGQAPKIYGYTF
cdr3_nt: TGTGCCAGCAGCGGCCAGGCTCCGAAAATCTATGGCTACACCTTC

j_call: TRBJ2-5
v_call: TRBV4-2
d_call: .
clone_size: few
cdr3_aa: CASSQASTGPYQETQYF
cdr3_nt: TGTGCCAGCAGCCAAGCTTCGACAGGACCTTACCAAGAGACCCAGTACTTC

j_call: TRBJ2-2
v_call: TRBV11-1
d_call: TRBD1
clone_size: .
cdr3_aa: CASSLDQGAGTGELFF
cdr3_nt: TGTGCCAGCAGCTTAGACCAGGGGGCTGGGACCGGGGAGCTGTTTTTT

j_call: TRBJ1-1
v_call: TRBV6-1
d_call: .
clone_size: many
cdr3_aa: CASSEMWYKGTEAFF
cdr3_nt: TGTGCCAGCAGTGAAATGTGGTACAAGGGGACTGAAGCTTTCTTT

j_call: TRBJ1-2
v_call: TRBV4-3
d_call: .
clone_size: .
cdr3_aa: CASSRDRSFYGYTF
cdr3_nt: TGCGCCAGCAGCCGGGACCGTTCATTCTATGGCTACACCTTC

j_call: TRBJ2-3
v_call: TRBV10-3
d_call: .
clone_size: few
cdr3_aa: CAISEWSDREADTQYF
cdr3_nt: TGTGCCATCAGTGAATGGTCCGACAGGGAGGCAGATACGCAGTATTTT

j_call: TRBJ2-5
v_call: TRBV7-9
d_call: .
clone_size: .
cdr3_aa: CASSSTRIELYQETQYF
cdr3_nt: TGTGCCAGCAGCTCCACCCGCATTGAGCTGTACCAAGAGACCCAGTACTTC

j_call: TRBJ2-1
v_call: TRBV28
d_call: TRBD2
clone_size: few
cdr3_aa: CASSSGLAEFYNEQFF
cdr3_nt: TGTGCCAGCAGTTCCGGACTAGCGGAATTTTACAATGAGCAGTTCTTC

j_call: TRBJ1-2
v_call: TRBV20-1
d_call: TRBD1
clone_size: .
cdr3_aa: CSAQKDRGYGYTF
cdr3_nt: TGCAGTGCGCAAAAGGACAGGGGGTACGGCTACACCTTC

j_call: TRBJ1-1
v_call: TRBV7-9
d_call: TRBD1
clone_size: few
cdr3_aa: CASSGKGAPGAFF
cdr3_nt: TGTGCCAGCAGCGGCAAGGGGGCGCCCGGAGCTTTCTTT

j_call: TRBJ1-5
v_call: TRBV12-3/TRBV12-4
d_call: TRBD1
clone_size: .
cdr3_aa: CASSLFARGGTPQGQPQHF
cdr3_nt: TGTGCCAGCAGTCTTTTTGCCCGAGGGGGCACTCCGCAGGGTCAGCCCCAGCATTTT

j_call: TRBJ2-3
v_call: TRBV2
d_call: TRBD1
clone_size: .
cdr3_aa: CASPSGQGSTDTQYF
cdr3_nt: TGTGCCAGCCCCTCGGGACAGGGGAGCACAGATACGCAGTATTTT

j_call: TRBJ1-1
v_call: TRBV7-8
d_call: .
clone_size: few
cdr3_aa: CASSLKAANTEAFF
cdr3_nt: TGTGCCAGCAGCTTAAAAGCGGCGAACACTGAAGCTTTCTTT

j_call: TRBJ1-5
v_call: TRBV27
d_call: TRBD1
clone_size: few
cdr3_aa: CASSFAQGVGQPQHF
cdr3_nt: TGTGCCAGCAGTTTCGCCCAGGGGGTAGGTCAGCCCCAGCATTTT

j_call: TRBJ1-1
v_call: TRBV29-1
d_call: .
clone_size: .
cdr3_aa: CSVVSLNTEAFF
cdr3_nt: TGCAGCGTTGTTAGCTTGAACACTGAAGCTTTCTTT

j_call: TRBJ2-4
v_call: TRBV4-2
d_call: .
clone_size: many
cdr3_aa: CASSQVPLGTLAKNIQYF
cdr3_nt: TGTGCCAGCAGCCAAGTTCCCTTGGGGACCCTAGCCAAAAACATTCAGTACTTC

j_call: TRBJ1-1
v_call: TRBV7-9
d_call: .
clone_size: .
cdr3_aa: CASSETGGGPNTEAFF
cdr3_nt: TGTGCCAGCAGTGAGACGGGGGGAGGGCCTAACACTGAAGCTTTCTTT

j_call: TRBJ2-3
v_call: TRBV10-3
d_call: .
clone_size: .
cdr3_aa: CAIRPTVSSTDTQYF
cdr3_nt: TGTGCCATCAGACCTACCGTCTCTAGCACAGATACGCAGTATTTT

j_call: TRBJ1-2
v_call: TRBV7-3
d_call: .
clone_size: few
cdr3_aa: CASSLTGGGNVYYGYTF
cdr3_nt: TGTGCCAGCAGCTTAACGGGGGGGGGGAATGTTTACTATGGCTACACCTTC

j_call: TRBJ2-1
v_call: TRBV5-8
d_call: TRBD2
clone_size: .
cdr3_aa: CASSPPDSGLAGSGSYNEQFF
cdr3_nt: TGTGCCAGCAGCCCCCCAGACTCCGGACTAGCGGGGTCGGGCTCCTACAATGAGCAGTTCTTC

j_call: TRBJ1-1
v_call: TRBV7-9
d_call: .
clone_size: .
cdr3_aa: CASSPMGNTEAFF
cdr3_nt: TGTGCCAGCAGCCCTATGGGTAACACTGAAGCTTTCTTT

j_call: TRBJ1-1
v_call: TRBV7-2
d_call: .
clone_size: few
cdr3_aa: CASSLKPTGIMNTEAFF
cdr3_nt: TGTGCCAGCAGCTTAAAACCAACGGGTATAATGAACACTGAAGCTTTCTTT

j_call: TRBJ2-1
v_call: TRBV27
d_call: .
clone_size: many
cdr3_aa: CASSLSWDSVTYNEQFF
cdr3_nt: .

j_call: TRBJ2-1
v_call: TRBV12-3/TRBV12-4
d_call: .
clone_size: few
cdr3_aa: CASSPWGSETLYEQFF
cdr3_nt: TGTGCCAGCAGCCCTTGGGGGTCCGAAACCCTCTATGAGCAGTTCTTC

j_call: TRBJ1-5
v_call: TRBV7-9
d_call: .
clone_size: .
cdr3_aa: CASSSGPRDQPQHF
cdr3_nt: TGTGCCAGCAGCTCGGGTCCGAGGGATCAGCCCCAGCATTTT

j_call: TRBJ2-3
v_call: TRBV9
d_call: .
clone_size: .
cdr3_aa: CASSITEGRGTDTQYF
cdr3_nt: TGTGCCAGCAGCATAACAGAGGGTCGGGGCACAGATACGCAGTATTTT

j_call: TRBJ2-1
v_call: TRBV24-1
d_call: TRBD1
clone_size: .
cdr3_aa: CATSDRTGAYNEQFF
cdr3_nt: TGTGCCACCAGTGACCGGACAGGGGCCTACAATGAGCAGTTCTTC

j_call: TRBJ1-2
v_call: TRBV10-2
d_call: .
clone_size: .
cdr3_aa: CASSESTLFQIFNYGYTF
cdr3_nt: TGCGCCAGCAGTGAGTCGACTCTTTTCCAGATTTTTAACTATGGCTACACCTTC

j_call: TRBJ1-2
v_call: TRBV27
d_call: .
clone_size: many
cdr3_aa: CASSLSGYGYTF
cdr3_nt: TGTGCCAGCAGTTTATCGGGATATGGCTACACCTTC